These 27 T cell receptor beta chains were all obtained from the same sample, sequenced in a study of blood T cell repertoires in COVID-19. The assay was immunoSEQ multiplex PCR, and TCRdb's table has in-frame clones only and misses some. Of tens of thousands of clones listed, around 83% are singletons. The sequencing sample was made of peripheral blood. These receptors were taken from a woman between 70 and 85 years old in a cohort sampled during active COVID-19.

This chain connects TRBV28 to TRBJ2-7, with D perhaps TRBD1 (6 bases). The V end lost 8 bases, the J end lost 3 bases, and 17 bases lay between the germline ends. Germline V lookup: CDR1 MDHEN, CDR2 SYDVKM. There are 14 residues in the CDR3. The CDR3 nucleotides read TGTGCCAGCCGGGACCCCACAGGGCTCTACGAGCAGTACTTC. This gives the protein CASRDPTGLYEQYF.

This clone came up once. The chain joins TRBV28 to TRBJ1-2, with D unclear. Germline V gives CDR1 MDHEN, CDR2 SYDVKM. V was cut by 2 bases and J by 0 bases, with 10 bases left in between. The length of the CDR3 is 15 residues. The CDR3 reads CASSLGHFSNYGYTF. For the CDR3, the DNA is TGTGCCAGCAGTTTAGGCCATTTCTCTAACTATGGCTACACCTTC.

The chain employs TRBV5-1 and TRBJ1-1, with 8 bases identical to TRBD1. V trimming: 6 bases; J trimming: 6 bases; junction bases outside the gene matches: 13. The CDR3 covers 15 residues. CDR1 is SGHRS, CDR2 YFSETQ, per germline. The CDR3 here is CASTKTQGAGAEAFF. In DNA form, the CDR3 reads TGCGCCAGCACCAAAACCCAGGGGGCAGGCGCTGAAGCTTTCTTT.

This sequence joins TRBV10-3 and TRBJ1-1; 7 bases fit TRBD1. In germline, CDR1 is ENHRY, CDR2 SYGVKD. This CDR3 has 14 amino acids. The ends lost 5 bases at V and 4 bases at J; junction bases unmatched: 7. Written as DNA, the CDR3 is TGTGCCATCAGTTTACAGGGGCTGAGCACTGAAGCTTTCTTT. Protein product: CAISLQGLSTEAFF.

This clone was counted between two and nine times. The CDR3, as DNA: TGTGCCAGCAGTGAATTGCGGGAGGGCCAATGGTTCTTC. Its translation: CASSELREGQWFF. V usage is TRBV2 and J usage is TRBJ2-1; 9 nucleotides match TRBD2. There are 13 residues in the CDR3. J was trimmed by 15 bases and V by 2 bases; bases with no gene match: 8. CDR1 is SNHLY, CDR2 FYNNEI, per germline.

The gene calls are TRBV24-1 and TRBJ1-2, with 11 nucleotides matching TRBD1. The CDR3 spans 13 residues. V lost 7 bases and J lost 6; bases outside the gene matches: 3. Germline loops: CDR1 KGHDR, CDR2 SFDVKD. The DNA for the CDR3 is TGTGCCACCAGCGGGACAGGGGGGAATGGCTACACCTTC. It is translated as CATSGTGGNGYTF.

The CDR3 region is CASSFVNRDSTQGYTF. CDR3 nucleotides: TGTGCCAGCAGCTTTGTAAACCGGGACAGTACACAGGGCTACACCTTC. This chain joins TRBV5-6 and TRBJ1-2; 7 bases align to TRBD1. Germline assignment: CDR1 SGHDT and CDR2 YYEEEE. V was clipped by 2 bases and J by 8 bases; unmatched bases: 15. The CDR3 consists of 16 residues.

The rearrangement joins TRBV29-1 to TRBJ2-3; 7 bases align to TRBD1. CDR3 length: 16 amino acids. V shed 1 base, J shed 7 bases, and the junction held 14 bases outside the gene matches. Germline V gives CDR1 SQVTM, CDR2 ANQGSEA. The CDR3 sequence is CSVEAYSGQRGNTQYF. CDR3 bases: TGCAGCGTTGAAGCGTATTCGGGACAGCGAGGAAATACGCAGTATTTT.

This chain uses TRBV18 with TRBJ2-1, with 7 bases identical to TRBD2. CDR1 and CDR2 from the germline V gene are KGHSH and LQKENI. V gave up 1 base and J gave up 8 bases; unmatched junction bases: 5. This CDR3 spans 14 amino acids. The CDR3 bases are TGTGCCAGCTCACCACGCGGGAGTGGCTATGAGCAGTTCTTC. This sequence encodes CASSPRGSGYEQFF.

This clone occurred once. The rearrangement links TRBV24-1 to TRBJ1-1; 7 bases fit TRBD1. The CDR3 length is 13 residues. Germline V gene sequence: CDR1 KGHDR, CDR2 SFDVKD. V was pared by 8 bases and J by 3 bases, with 5 bases of the junction left unmatched. CDR3 in amino acids: CATKQGWDTEAFF. The CDR3 DNA follows: TGTGCCACCAAACAGGGGTGGGACACTGAAGCTTTCTTT.

This sequence joins TRBV7-9 and TRBJ2-1; D possibly corresponds to TRBD2 (5 bases). V was pared by 2 bases and J by 6 bases, with 11 bases between. The CDR3 spans 14 residues. From germline, CDR1 is SEHNR and CDR2 FQNEAQ (reference sequence). The CDR3 DNA follows: TGTGCCAGCAGCTTATACCCGGGAACCAATGAGCAGTTCTTC. Translating it yields CASSLYPGTNEQFF. The full variable domain, completed using reference TRBV7-9 and TRBJ2-1, is DTGVSQNPRHKITKRGQNVTFRCDPISEHNRLYWYRQTLGQGPEFLTYFQNEAQLEKSRLLSDRFSAERPKGSFSTLEIQRTEQGDSAMYLCASSLYPGTNEQFFGPGTRLTVL.

This rearrangement joins TRBV28 to TRBJ1-3; tentatively, D is TRBD1 (5 bases). This CDR3 has 13 residues. V was cut by 6 bases and J by 4 bases, with 10 bases left in between. Germline loops: CDR1 MDHEN, CDR2 SYDVKM. CDR3 in amino acids: CASSWGWGNTIYF. The CDR3 DNA sequence: TGTGCCAGCAGCTGGGGCTGGGGAAACACCATATATTTT.

The chain employs TRBV10-3 and TRBJ2-1; 7 bases fit TRBD2. The germline V gene has CDR1 ENHRY and CDR2 SYGVKD. The trim removed 7 bases at V and 0 bases at J, leaving 9 bases unmatched. CDR3 length: 16 residues. CDR3 amino acids: CAITGGHLSSYNEQFF. The CDR3 nucleotides read TGTGCCATCACGGGAGGCCACCTTAGCTCCTACAATGAGCAGTTCTTC.

The rearrangement joins TRBV3-1 (or the pseudogene TRBV3-2) to TRBJ1-3; D possibly corresponds to TRBD1 (5 bases). This CDR3 spans 13 amino acids. Germline V gene lookup returns CDR1 LGHDT and CDR2 YNNKEL (reference sequence). Trimming took off 8 bases at V and 3 bases at J, with 11 bases between the two ends. The CDR3 region is CASRQGNGNTIYF. CDR3 nucleotide sequence: TGTGCCAGCCGGCAGGGAAATGGAAACACCATATATTTT.

This clone showed up just once. The CDR3 bases are TGTGCCAGCAGTTTGGAGCCTAGCGGCTACGAGCAGTACTTC. This sequence encodes CASSLEPSGYEQYF. The chain recombines TRBV28 with TRBJ2-7, with 7 nucleotides matching TRBD2. CDR1 and CDR2 (germline): MDHEN, SYDVKM. V trimming: 3 bases; J trimming: 3 bases; junction bases outside the gene matches: 5. The CDR3 spans 14 residues.

In this sample, this clone turned up once. This sequence joins TRBV27 and TRBJ2-7; 9 positions agree with TRBD2. V gave up 6 bases and J gave up 5 bases; unmatched junction bases: 11. Per germline, CDR1 MNHEY and CDR2 SMNVEV (reference sequence). The CDR3 consists of 15 residues. Here the CDR3 reads CASSPHAGGGNEQYF. CDR3 nucleotide sequence: TGTGCCAGCAGCCCCCATGCGGGAGGGGGTAACGAGCAGTACTTC.

This chain links TRBV29-1 with TRBJ1-2; 8 bases map to TRBD1. This CDR3 is built from 13 residues. Trimming removed 6 bases from V and 6 bases from J; junction bases left unmatched: 9. Germline CDR1 and CDR2: SQVTM and ANQGSEA. CDR3 amino acids: CSVLDRVLNGYTF. The CDR3 DNA follows: TGCAGCGTGCTGGACAGGGTCCTCAATGGCTACACCTTC.

The chain couples TRBV6-2 or TRBV6-3 to TRBJ2-1; D not resolved. Germline CDR1 and CDR2: MNHEY and SVGEGT. The CDR3 has 17 amino acids. With 0 bases removed from V and 0 bases from J, the gap between germline ends came to 12 bases. The CDR3 sequence is CASSYSFAGRSYNEQFF. CDR3 coding DNA: TGTGCCAGCAGTTACTCTTTCGCAGGTCGCTCCTACAATGAGCAGTTCTTC.

This clone was found a few times. The gene calls are TRBV19 and TRBJ1-4; D ambiguous. With 5 bases removed from V and 7 bases from J, the gap between germline ends came to 17 bases. The CDR3 runs to 15 residues. Germline CDR1 and CDR2: LNHDA and SQIVND (reference sequence). The CDR3 region has the DNA TGTGCCAGTAGTCTCCCTCCGGAATCGGGTGAAAAACTGTTTTTT. It encodes CASSLPPESGEKLFF.

This chain joins TRBV6-5 and TRBJ2-7, with TRBD2 matching 9 bases. With V trimmed by 5 bases and J by 1 base, 6 bases remained unmatched. Germline V gives CDR1 MNHEY, CDR2 SVGAGI. The CDR3 contains 15 residues. CDR3 coding DNA: TGTGCCAGCAGTCCCAGCGGGAGGAGTTCCTACGAGCAGTACTTC. Amino acid sequence: CASSPSGRSSYEQYF.

The chain carries TRBV30 and TRBJ2-5, with TRBD2 identical over 10 bases. The CDR3 consists of 16 residues. V gave up 3 bases and J gave up 4 bases; unmatched junction bases: 11. Germline values: CDR1 GTSNPN, CDR2 SVGIG (reference sequence). CDR3 nucleotide sequence: TGTGCCTGGAGGGAAAAGCGGGAGGGCCGGAGAGAGACCCAGTACTTC. Amino acids: CAWREKREGRRETQYF.

The V gene is TRBV10-1, the J gene TRBJ1-1, with 8 bases that match TRBD1. This CDR3 region has 13 residues. V lost 8 bases, J lost 0 bases, and 2 bases stayed unmatched. Germline lookup yields CDR1 WNHNN and CDR2 SYGVQD (reference sequence). CDR3 residues: CASRQGMNTEAFF. Written as DNA, the CDR3 is TGCGCCAGCCGACAGGGGATGAACACTGAAGCTTTCTTT.

This chain links TRBV6-5 with TRBJ2-7; TRBD1 aligns across 9 bases. Unmatched junction bases numbered 6, after V lost 6 bases and J lost 0 bases. The CDR3 spans 15 residues. The germline gives CDR1 MNHEY, CDR2 SVGAGI. CDR3 sequence: CASRKGQGASYEQYF. The CDR3 region has the DNA TGTGCCAGCAGAAAGGGACAGGGAGCCTCCTACGAGCAGTACTTC.

The chain combines TRBV7-8 with TRBJ1-1; TRBD1 matches at 7 bases. Germline V gene sequence: CDR1 SGHVS, CDR2 FQNEAQ. The J segment lost 5 bases and the V segment lost 0 bases, leaving 9 bases of the junction unmatched. The CDR3 is 16 residues long. DNA for the CDR3: TGTGCCAGCAGCTTAGCGGAAGGGGGCAGGGGAACTGAAGCTTTCTTT. This gives the protein CASSLAEGGRGTEAFF.

Here the CDR3 DNA reads TGTGCCAGCAGTTATGAGACTAGAGAGACCCAGTACTTC. Translation: CASSYETRETQYF. This chain uses TRBV12-3 or TRBV12-4 with TRBJ2-5; D perhaps matches TRBD2 (6 bases). The CDR3 spans 13 residues. Trimming took off 4 bases at V and 4 bases at J, with 10 bases between the two ends.

V and J are TRBV6-2 or TRBV6-3 and TRBJ2-1, with 9 nucleotides matching TRBD2. The V gene end was trimmed by 5 bases and the J gene end by 10 bases; junction bases not matched to a gene: 18. From germline, CDR1 is MNHEY and CDR2 SVGEGT. CDR3 length equals 17 residues. CDR3 amino acids: CASSLGTRWREGSEQFF. DNA of the CDR3: TGTGCCAGCAGTCTGGGCACACGGTGGCGGGAGGGCTCCGAGCAGTTCTTC.

The chain combines TRBV7-8 with TRBJ2-3; D perhaps matches TRBD2 (6 bases). With 1 base removed from V and 7 bases from J, the gap between germline ends came to 27 bases. Germline CDR1 reads SGHVS; CDR2 reads FQNEAQ. The CDR3 is made up of 19 amino acids. The CDR3 spells CASSLGVSGAGFAGNTQYF. The CDR3 DNA sequence: TGTGCCAGCAGCTTAGGGGTTTCGGGCGCAGGGTTTGCGGGGAATACGCAGTATTTT. Supplemented by reference TRBV7-8 and TRBJ2-3, the full variable domain reads GAGVSQSPRYKVAKRGQDVALRCDPISGHVSLFWYQQALGQGPEFLTYFQNEAQLDKSGLPSDRFFAERPEGSVSTLKIQRTQQEDSAVYLCASSLGVSGAGFAGNTQYFGPGTRLTVL.